The following is a TCR beta chain sequence with its context. Its antigen is as yet unknown. The CDR3 totals 14 residues. The V segment lost 5 bases and the J segment 6 bases; nucleotides outside the gene matches: 10. Germline CDR1 KGHSH, CDR2 LQKENI. This record belongs to a study of human T cells and chemical hapten exposure. Notes on the study in general: There was no change with DPC sensitization in TCRs above 1 in 1000 frequency.

Unique molecular identifiers were attached to individual cDNA molecules during library preparation. MiXCR was run by TCRdb on the RACE reads, yielding one entry per CDR3 protein. The sample lists some 82,000 distinct CDR3 sequences; roughly 10% were seen once. Time point meaning: patch test 1, 2 weeks after DPC sensitization. The treatment here: therapeutic diphenylcyclopropenone sensitization with weekly scalp DPC. The sequence derives from a woman in her forties or fifties with alopecia areata. Some clones in this sample may be carry-over from other donors' samples. J is TRBJ2-7 and V is TRBV18; 7 bases are a match to TRBD1. This specimen was whole blood, taken in connection with sensitization to the hapten diphenylcyclopropenone (DPC). The CDR3 sequence: CASSLTGTAAEQYF. CDR3 bases: TGTGCCAGCTCATTAACCGGGACAGCGGCCGAGCAGTACTTC. Variable domain in full (rest from reference TRBV18 and TRBJ2-7): NAGVMQNPRHLVRRRGQEARLRCSPMKGHSHVYWYRQLPEEGLKFMVYLQKENIIDESGMPKERFSAEFPKEGPSILRIQQVVRGDSAAYFCASSLTGTAAEQYFGPGTRLTVT.